This T cell receptor beta chain was captured by sequencing in a study of shared clonotypes between healthy human individuals (TCRdb year 2020). Concerning the study at large: Three men and a couple of women, aged 18 to 49 years, made up the cohort. For each donor, three plates each were used for CD4 naive and CD4 memory, two plates were used for CD8 naive, and one plate was used for CD8 memory. The study deeply sequenced blood TCR repertoires of five healthy adults to estimate repertoire size and the extent of clonotype sharing between individuals. Libraries were prepared and TCR repertoires were sequenced by different laboratories using diverse techniques, in order to increase sequencing depth and limit assay-specific biases. Leukapheresis yielded between about 0.8 and 8.9 billion PBMCs per donor.

TCR CDR3 regions were amplified from genomic DNA by multiplex PCR using the deep immunoSEQ assay. For each cell subset, the extracted genomic DNA was distributed evenly across all wells of several immunoSEQ 96-well plates, and each plate served as one replicate. For sorted subsets, approximately 210 ng genomic DNA, equal to approximately 30,000 T cell genomes, was loaded into each replicate PCR. The purified libraries were quantified using a Qubit 3.0 fluorometer, sized with a Bioanalyzer 2100, and then quantified again using the KAPA Library Quantification kit. Every immunoSEQ 96-well plate was sequenced on a dedicated single-read 150-cycle Illumina NextSeq 550 flow cell. Processing in the source paper ran as follows. Because the immunoSEQ output included only junctional sequences and no quality scores, the filtering could not be the same as the filtering used for full-length reads. To assign V/J genes and CDR3, sequences were annotated using PyIR, a Python wrapper for IgBLAST v1.9, with IMGT germline references. Any read was removed if the V/J assignment was weak (E-value above 1e-6), the CDR3 was missing, or the read contained stop codons, out-of-frame junctions, or ambiguous translated residues. V3J clonotypes were defined as sequences sharing an identical inferred V gene, J gene, and CDR3 amino acid sequence. To compute the percentage overlap between repertoires, the number of shared unique clonotypes was divided by the size of the smaller repertoire. RTK rarefaction, the Chao1 estimator, and Recon v2.1 estimates of unobserved clonotypes were used to assess repertoire richness. Generation probabilities for all TCRbeta clonotypes obtained by the gDNA method from a handful of donors were computed using OLGA. This immuneACCESS table, as held by TCRdb, lists in-frame sequences with V and J called but not all clones. Of the missing ones, under half trace to an unresolved V gene in checked studies; the others have no known cause. Clonal size and the V and J genes are those of that table, whereas D and trimming came from the DNA. In all, the sample holds approximately 2.1 million clones, and approximately 93% of those were seen once. The top ten hold under 0.45% of the sample.

Healthy HIV-negative adults with no recently reported acute infections or vaccinations were included as donors. Every donor was a Caucasian adult living in Nashville, Tennessee, USA. CD4+ T cells were enriched by magnetic negative selection, after which naive cells were positively selected on CD45RA and the negative fraction was taken as the memory subset. Blood was obtained by leukapheresis, after which PBMCs were separated by Ficoll-Histopaque density gradient centrifugation and cryopreserved in liquid nitrogen vapor phase. Purity and quantity of every magnetically sorted T cell population were checked by analytical flow cytometry. Genomic DNA was isolated from each sorted fraction and quantified by UV absorbance on a Nanodrop 2000c. On this clone itself: Its antigen specificity is not known. Qualities for individual bases were not recorded, and no much larger clone is one base off.

The germline V gene supplies CDR1 SGHRS and CDR2 YFSETQ. V trim: 4 bases; J trim: 3 bases; unmatched bases: 9. The CDR3 holds 17 amino acids from the cysteine to the phenylalanine. Kept here is only the CDR3 DNA, which spans 51 bases and is read in frame from base 1. General conclusions and limits of the study: The small number of donors limited the genetic and exposure-history diversity represented. Pairwise subsampling led to the expectation that sequencing depth would affect the degree of clonotype sharing among donors. Naive subsets generally had larger estimated clonotype richness than memory subsets. Sampling was limited to blood, and TCR repertoires in tissue likely differ from TCR repertoires in blood. Incomplete sequencing was indicated by rarefaction of sorted-subset datasets, despite the large sequencing depth. Clonotypes shared by all four sorted-subset donors showed higher generation probabilities than non-shared clonotypes. When several donors were compared, the shared fraction of clonotypes was about 5% for naive CD4, over 3% for naive CD8, about 2.4% for memory CD4, and less than 0.45% for memory CD8.

The specimen sequenced was naive CD4+ T cells from PBMCs. In the paper's terms, the cell subset or site label means: CD45RA+ positively selected. The TCR comes from a man younger than 35 in good health. Some clones in this sample may be carry-over from other donors' samples. The sequence joins TRBV5-1 to TRBJ2-3; 12 central bases correspond to TRBD2. CDR3 loop: CASSPGTSGWVTDTQYF. The nucleotides are TGCGCCAGCAGCCCCGGGACTAGCGGGTGGGTTACAGATACGCAGTATTTT. Where the CDR3 stops, the reference TRBV5-1 and TRBJ2-3 genes take over; the full variable domain is KAGVTQTPRYLIKTRGQQVTLSCSPISGHRSVSWYQQTPGQGLQFLFEYFSETQRNKGNFPGRFSGRQFSNSRSEMNVSTLELGDSALYLCASSPGTSGWVTDTQYFGPGTRLTVL.